Below, 5 T cell receptor beta chains from the same sample are listed, as sequenced in a study of long-term antiretroviral therapy in people with HIV. An immunoSEQ assay, version v3.0, was performed at survey level. Assay used: immunoSEQ multiplex PCR; TCRdb lists only in-frame clones, some missing. The top ten clones hold around 8.4% of a sample with roughly 21,000 clones, around 86% of them seen once. Sequenced material: unsorted PBMCs, taken 0.2 years before starting antiretroviral therapy. The receptors shown here come from a man younger than 35 with HIV.

The chain is built from TRBV7-8 and TRBJ1-1; D gene uncertain. Trimming took 5 bases from V and 0 from J, leaving 13 bases between them. The CDR3 totals 15 residues. The germline CDR1 and CDR2 sequences are SGHVS and FQNEAQ. CDR3 DNA: TGTGCCAGCAGCCGGGGAGCCAGTGTGAACACTGAAGCTTTCTTT. This sequence encodes CASSRGASVNTEAFF.

This clone was picked up a small number of times. The rearrangement uses TRBV25-1 and TRBJ2-7; either TRBD1 or TRBD2 may fit D (5 bases each). Germline CDR1 is MGHDK and CDR2 is SYGVNS. The CDR3 runs 13 residues. V was trimmed by 5 bases and J by 7 bases, leaving 15 bases between them. The CDR3 DNA sequence: TGTGCCAGCAGTCCCGGGACCCTGTCTGAGCAGTACTTC. This sequence encodes CASSPGTLSEQYF.

This sequence joins TRBV7-2 and TRBJ2-5, with D possibly TRBD2 on 5 matching bases. CDR3 size: 13 residues. CDR1 is SGHTA, CDR2 FQGNSA, per germline. The ends were cut back, 1 base at V and 5 bases at J, with 8 bases in the middle. The CDR3 region is CASSLVPGETQYF. Written as DNA, the CDR3 is TGTGCCAGCAGCTTAGTACCGGGGGAGACCCAGTACTTC.

The V gene is TRBV6-5, the J gene TRBJ2-7; D remains ambiguous. The CDR3 runs 13 residues. Germline CDR1 MNHEY, CDR2 SVGAGI. Trimming pared 4 bases from V and 4 bases from J, leaving 11 bases between. CDR3 DNA sequence: TGTGCCAGCAGTTCCGGGTCAAAATACGAGCAGTACTTC. Translating it yields CASSSGSKYEQYF.

V is TRBV30 and J is TRBJ1-2; 8 bases align to TRBD1. This CDR3 is built from 17 residues. The trim removed 2 bases at V and 5 bases at J, leaving 16 bases unmatched. Germline-derived CDR1 and CDR2 are GTSNPN and SVGIG (reference sequence). CDR3: CAWSLGGSGQVKYGYTF. The CDR3 DNA sequence: TGTGCCTGGAGTCTGGGAGGGTCGGGACAGGTTAAGTATGGCTACACCTTC.